This passage covers 30 T cell receptor beta chains from one sample sequenced in a study of circulating CD8 cells and anti-PD-1 response in melanoma. TCR libraries were prepared from roughly 14 ng of total RNA with the QIAseq Immune Repertoire TCR panel. Each CDR3 protein gets one entry after TCRdb re-called the reads with MiXCR. The sample has about 1,200 distinct CDR3 sequences; about 6.3% are singletons. Sorting of live CD3+CD8+TCRalphabeta+ cells by PD-1 and/or TIGIT gave four subsets. The sequencing used CD8+ T cells from PBMCs, collected at baseline or after one month of anti-PD-1 therapy (not recorded which). The receptors derive from a human donor with melanoma.

This clonotype ranks as medium-sized (0.01 to 0.1%). The V call is TRBV4-3, the J call TRBJ2-1; 10 nucleotides align to TRBD2. Per the germline V gene, CDR1 is LGHNA and CDR2 is YSLEER. This CDR3 spans 13 amino acids. V gave up 11 bases and J gave up 4 bases; unmatched junction bases: 5. CDR3 loop: CASGTSEYNEQFF. The DNA of the CDR3 is TGCGCCTCCGGGACTAGCGAGTACAATGAGCAGTTCTTC.

This clonotype appeared a few times. A much larger clone lies one base from this, so it may be a read error. The V and J genes are TRBV28 and TRBJ2-5, with D unresolved. Germline CDR1 is MDHEN and CDR2 is SYDVKM. V was clipped by 4 bases and J by 5 bases, with 17 bases between them. This CDR3 is 15 amino acids long. The CDR3 loop is CASSYQGHLGETQYF. The CDR3, as DNA: TGTGCCAGCAGTTATCAAGGCCATCTCGGGGAGACCCAGTACTTC.

By sample share, this clonotype is large (0.1 to 1%). The rearrangement uses TRBV5-5 and TRBJ2-3, with TRBD2 identical over 9 bases. V lost 2 bases, J lost 0 bases, and 4 bases stayed unmatched. The CDR3 contains 16 residues. Germline V gene data show CDR1 as SGHKS and CDR2 as YYEKEE (reference sequence). The CDR3 DNA reads TGTGCCAGCAGCTTCCAAGCGGGGGGAAGCACAGATACGCAGTATTTT. Its protein is CASSFQAGGSTDTQYF.

This clonotype is labeled large (0.1 to 1%). The chain joins TRBV24-1 to TRBJ2-2, with D tentatively TRBD1 or TRBD2 (6 bases each). Looked up from germline, CDR1 is KGHDR and CDR2 is SFDVKD. There are 15 residues in the CDR3. V lost 11 bases, J lost 5 bases, and 20 bases lay in between. The CDR3 loop reads CAISSGAQGTGELFF. The CDR3, as DNA: TGTGCCATTTCTTCGGGGGCCCAGGGGACCGGGGAGCTGTTTTTT.

In its sample, this clonotype is medium-sized. The V and J genes are TRBV27 and TRBJ2-7; D possibly corresponds to TRBD1 (7 bases). Germline V lookup: CDR1 MNHEY, CDR2 SMNVEV (reference sequence). The CDR3 loop spans 14 amino acids. V was trimmed by 7 bases and J by 4 bases, leaving 17 bases between them. Written as DNA, the CDR3 is TGTGCCAGCAAATCAGGGGGGCGACTATACGAGCAGTACTTC. Encoded protein: CASKSGGRLYEQYF.

By sample fraction, this clonotype is medium-sized (0.01 to 0.1%). This rearrangement joins TRBV14 to TRBJ2-1; 7 positions match TRBD1. This CDR3 is 15 amino acids long. Germline V CDR1 and CDR2: SGHDN, FVKESK. V lost 6 bases to trimming and J lost 9 bases; unmatched junction nucleotides: 14. In DNA form, the CDR3 reads TGTGCCAGCAGTCTTTGGGGGACAGTAAGCGGTGAGCAGTTCTTC. It is translated as CASSLWGTVSGEQFF.

By sample fraction, this clonotype is medium-sized (0.01 to 0.1%). This rearrangement joins TRBV28 to TRBJ2-1, with TRBD2 identical over 10 bases. This CDR3 comprises 18 residues. CDR1 is MDHEN and CDR2 is SYDVKM in the germline V gene. The junction had 11 bases not matched to a gene; V was cut back by 2 bases and J by 4 bases. For the CDR3, the DNA is TGTGCCAGCAGTTTAGGAGCGGGGGGGCTACGTACTTACAATGAGCAGTTCTTC. Protein sequence: CASSLGAGGLRTYNEQFF.

This clonotype is labeled medium-sized (0.01 to 0.1%). The missing conserved phenylalanine or tryptophan at the end of this CDR3 makes a read error likely. The chain recombines TRBV29-1 with TRBJ2-2; D is ambiguous. The CDR3 spans 13 residues. Trimming took off 4 bases at V and 2 bases at J, with 8 bases between the two ends. CDR1 and CDR2 from the germline V gene are SQVTM and ANQGSEA. CDR3 residues: CSVVGGNTGELFL. The CDR3 coding sequence is TGCAGCGTTGTGGGCGGAAACACCGGGGAGCTGTTTCTT.

By sample share, this clonotype is medium-sized (0.01 to 0.1%). The chain recombines TRBV24-1 with TRBJ2-5, with 8 bases lining up with TRBD1. The CDR3 extends over 16 amino acids. V lost 4 bases and J lost 5; bases outside the gene matches: 11. Germline V lookup: CDR1 KGHDR, CDR2 SFDVKD. The CDR3 is CATSDWATGEKETQYF. In nucleotides, the CDR3 is TGTGCCACCAGTGACTGGGCGACAGGGGAGAAGGAGACCCAGTACTTC.

By share, this clonotype ranks as large (0.1 to 1%). This chain joins TRBV7-2 and TRBJ1-1; the match to TRBD1 covers 10 bases. There are 16 residues in the CDR3. V gave up 2 bases and J gave up 4 bases; unmatched junction bases: 7. Germline V gene data show CDR1 as SGHTA and CDR2 as FQGNSA. CDR3 sequence (DNA): TGTGCCAGCAGCTTAACTGGACAGGGGGAGGTCACTGAAGCTTTCTTT. It codes for CASSLTGQGEVTEAFF.

With regard to this clonotype: The junction shows a germline mismatch at one end, possibly a read error. The genes are TRBV28 and TRBJ1-2; D is perhaps TRBD1 (5 bases). The germline V gene has CDR1 MDHEN and CDR2 SYDVKM. The CDR3 is 13 amino acids. CDR3 sequence: CASSLTAIYDYTF. The CDR3 nucleotides read TGCGCCAGCAGCCTGACAGCGATCTATGACTACACCTTC.

In the case of this clonotype: With a much larger clone just one base away, this may be a read error. The gene calls are TRBV28 and TRBJ2-7; TRBD1 matches 10 bases. CDR1 is MDHEN and CDR2 is SYDVKM in the germline V gene. This CDR3 comprises 15 residues. The CDR3 DNA is TGTGCCAGCAGTTCCCTCCAGACAGGGGGCCACGAGCGGTACTTC. This gives the protein CASSSLQTGGHERYF.

This clonotype is medium-sized (0.01 to 0.1%) in the sample. The V gene is TRBV7-3, the J gene TRBJ1-6; the D gene is possibly TRBD1 (5 bases). Trimming removed 5 bases at V and 4 bases at J, with 15 bases between. This CDR3 has 16 residues. In germline, CDR1 is SGHTA, CDR2 FQGTGA. The CDR3 DNA reads as TGTGCCAGCAGCCTCGGGAGGTCAGGGTATAATTCACCCCTCCACTTT. This codes for CASSLGRSGYNSPLHF.

Sample share makes this clonotype large. The J gene is TRBJ1-6, the V gene TRBV28; 12 bases line up with TRBD1. Germline V gene sequence: CDR1 MDHEN, CDR2 SYDVKM. The CDR3 is made up of 15 amino acids. J gave up 9 bases and V 6 bases, and 6 bases lay outside the gene matches. The CDR3, as DNA: TGTGCCAGCAGCTGGGACAGGGGGCGAGGTTCACCCCTCCACTTT. Translated: CASSWDRGRGSPLHF.

This clonotype is medium-sized in the sample. The chain carries TRBV2 and TRBJ1-6; weak D call: TRBD1 (5 bases). Germline V gene data show CDR1 as SNHLY and CDR2 as FYNNEI. The CDR3 length is 15 residues. Trimming removed 11 bases from V and 7 bases from J, with 21 bases in between. CDR3 sequence reads: CAGSPGIQRNSPLHF. The CDR3 coding sequence is TGTGCCGGATCTCCAGGGATACAGAGGAATTCACCCCTCCACTTT.

This clonotype ranks as large. V and J are TRBV6-4 and TRBJ2-3; 8 bases map to TRBD1. Germline trimming cut 2 bases from V and 4 bases from J; bases unmatched to any gene: 2. The CDR3 has 14 amino acids. The germline V gene encodes CDR1 MRHNA and CDR2 SNTAGT. This CDR3 reads CASSDGQGADTQYF. CDR3 sequence (DNA): TGTGCCAGCAGTGACGGACAGGGCGCAGATACGCAGTATTTT.

This clonotype rates as medium-sized. The J gene is TRBJ2-5, the V gene TRBV20-1, with D possibly TRBD2 on 5 matching bases. The length of the CDR3 is 13 residues. The germline gives CDR1 DFQATT, CDR2 SNEGSKA (reference sequence). The ends were cut back, 5 bases at V and 1 base at J, with 11 bases in the middle. Here the CDR3 reads CSAHRTAQETQYF. CDR3 sequence (DNA): TGCAGTGCTCATAGGACTGCCCAAGAGACCCAGTACTTC.

By sample share, this clonotype is medium-sized. The J gene is TRBJ2-3, the V gene TRBV7-3; D possibly matches TRBD1 or TRBD2 (6 bases each). V lost 5 bases, J lost 1 base, and 16 bases lay in between. From germline, CDR1 is SGHTA and CDR2 FQGTGA. The CDR3 has 16 residues. CDR3 coding DNA: TGTGCCAGCAGCACCCTGGGGGGCGCGGGCACAGATACGCAGTATTTT. It is translated as CASSTLGGAGTDTQYF.

This clonotype is termed large. The chain links TRBV29-1 to TRBJ1-1; no firm D call. V lost 5 bases to trimming and J lost 2 bases, with 6 bases between them. Germline CDR1 reads SQVTM; CDR2 reads ANQGSEA. The CDR3 is made up of 11 amino acids. The CDR3 here is CSVTINTEAFF. DNA of the CDR3: TGCAGCGTTACTATTAACACTGAAGCTTTCTTT.

This clonotype counts as large. This chain links TRBV29-1 with TRBJ2-2; 9 bases are shared with TRBD1. The length of the CDR3 is 13 residues. With 4 bases clipped from V and 6 bases from J, the junction kept 3 bases outside the gene matches. Germline V gene data show CDR1 as SQVTM and CDR2 as ANQGSEA. The CDR3 sequence: CSVVGTGPGELFF. The CDR3 DNA reads as TGCAGCGTTGTTGGGACAGGGCCCGGGGAGCTGTTTTTT.

This clonotype rates as large. The V gene is TRBV28, the J gene TRBJ2-7; D is unclear. CDR1 and CDR2 (germline): MDHEN, SYDVKM. The CDR3 contains 13 residues. V was cut by 5 bases and J by 7 bases, with 15 bases left in between. CDR3 region: CASSPLRIGEQYF. The DNA of the CDR3 is TGTGCCAGCAGTCCCCTAAGGATAGGGGAGCAGTACTTC.

This clonotype is medium-sized (0.01 to 0.1%) by share. V gene TRBV7-9 combines with J gene TRBJ2-7, with D hard to call. Trimming stripped 5 bases from V and 3 bases from J, with 8 bases between. The CDR3 contains 12 residues. In germline, CDR1 is SEHNR, CDR2 FQNEAQ (reference sequence). This CDR3 reads CASSLDDYEQYF. In nucleotides, the CDR3 is TGTGCCAGCAGCCTGGACGACTACGAGCAGTACTTC.

By share of the sample, this clonotype is medium-sized. The chain recombines TRBV6-5 with TRBJ2-3; D remains unclear. Trimming pared 1 base from V and 3 bases from J, leaving 5 bases between. CDR3 size: 13 residues. Per the germline V gene, CDR1 is MNHEY and CDR2 is SVGAGI. CDR3 sequence reads: CASSYYLTDTQYF. The DNA of the CDR3 is TGTGCCAGCAGTTACTATTTGACAGATACGCAGTATTTT.

This clonotype is large within its sample. V usage is TRBV9 and J usage is TRBJ1-6; tentatively, D is TRBD1 (5 bases). In germline, CDR1 is SGDLS, CDR2 YYNGEE. CDR3 size: 15 residues. The V gene lost 0 bases and the J gene lost 8 bases, with 12 bases spanning the gap. The CDR3 region is CASSVAGGKDSPLHF. The DNA for the CDR3 is TGTGCCAGCAGCGTAGCTGGGGGGAAGGATTCACCCCTCCACTTT.

This clonotype is medium-sized in the sample. The chain recombines TRBV20-1 with TRBJ2-1; D could derive from TRBD1 or TRBD2 (5 bases each). The CDR3 spans 13 residues. Trimming removed 3 bases at V and 9 bases at J, with 15 bases between. Germline CDR1 reads DFQATT; CDR2 reads SNEGSKA (reference sequence). DNA for the CDR3: TGCAGTGCTAGTCCAGAGGGGCAGGGTGAGCAGTTCTTC. Residues: CSASPEGQGEQFF.

This clonotype is medium-sized (0.01 to 0.1%) within its sample. The chain combines TRBV7-9 with TRBJ2-1; TRBD2 is a possible D gene (5 bases). The CDR3 consists of 14 residues. Germline V gene lookup returns CDR1 SEHNR and CDR2 FQNEAQ (reference sequence). Trimming cost V 0 bases and J 8 bases, with 11 bases left between them. The CDR3 bases are TGTGCCAGCAGCTTAGCGGGATGGGGAGATGAGCAGTTCTTC. It is translated as CASSLAGWGDEQFF.

This clonotype rates as medium-sized. The J gene is TRBJ2-5, the V gene TRBV2, with TRBD2 identical over 9 bases. The CDR3 totals 14 residues. The germline CDR1 and CDR2 sequences are SNHLY and FYNNEI. The V segment lost 6 bases and the J segment 2 bases; nucleotides outside the gene matches: 4. CDR3 region: CASRLAGTQETQYF. In DNA, the CDR3 is TGTGCCAGCAGGCTAGCGGGGACTCAAGAGACCCAGTACTTC.

This clonotype occurred once. A read error is likely, as this CDR3 ends without the conserved phenylalanine or tryptophan. The DNA is omitted, as the CDR3 cannot be located on it reliably, and the CDR3 follows TCRdb's listing. This rearrangement joins TRBV28 to TRBJ1-5; TRBD1, the table's D call, lacks a check against the DNA. Germline CDR1 reads MDHEN; CDR2 reads SYDVKM. The CDR3 length is 15 residues, termini included. The chain's CDR3 is CASSILQGGNQPPHL.

This clonotype counts as large (0.1 to 1%). The V call is TRBV28, the J call TRBJ2-7; 8 nucleotides align to TRBD2. V was pared by 2 bases and J by 2 bases, with 5 bases of the junction left unmatched. The CDR3 is 15 amino acids. In germline, CDR1 is MDHEN, CDR2 SYDVKM. The CDR3 bases are TGTGCCAGCAGTTTAGCAGGTAGCGGGGCCTACGAGCAGTACTTC. This encodes CASSLAGSGAYEQYF.

By proportion, this clonotype is medium-sized. The rearrangement joins TRBV27 to TRBJ2-1, with D unclear. The CDR3 runs to 15 residues. Trimming left V 5 bases short and J 0 bases short, with 11 bases between. Germline V lookup: CDR1 MNHEY, CDR2 SMNVEV (reference sequence). CDR3 nucleotides: TGTGCCAGCAGTGAACAGATTTACTCCTACAATGAGCAGTTCTTC. Translating gives CASSEQIYSYNEQFF.